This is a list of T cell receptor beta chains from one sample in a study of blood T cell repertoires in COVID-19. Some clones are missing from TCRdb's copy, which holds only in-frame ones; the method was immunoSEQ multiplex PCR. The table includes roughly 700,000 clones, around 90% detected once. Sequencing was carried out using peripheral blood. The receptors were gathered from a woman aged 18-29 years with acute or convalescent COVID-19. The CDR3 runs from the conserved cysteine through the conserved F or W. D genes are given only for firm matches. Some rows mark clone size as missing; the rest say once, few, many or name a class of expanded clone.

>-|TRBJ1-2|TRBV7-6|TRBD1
TGTGCCAGCAGCCAGGCCGGGACAGGTGGTGGCTACACCTTC
CASSQAGTGGGYTF
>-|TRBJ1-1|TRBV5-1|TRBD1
TGCGCCAGCAGCCCGAGGACAGGCGGGAACACTGAAGCTTTCTTT
CASSPRTGGNTEAFF
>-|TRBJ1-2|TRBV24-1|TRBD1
TGTGCCACCAGTGACCCCGGGACAGTCTATGGCTACACCTTC
CATSDPGTVYGYTF
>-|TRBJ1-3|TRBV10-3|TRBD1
TGTGCCATCAACGACAGGGGATCTGGAAACACCATATATTTT
CAINDRGSGNTIYF
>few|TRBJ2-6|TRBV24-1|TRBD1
TGTGCCACCAGTGAGGGACAGGGGACTCCTGGGGCCAACGTCCTGACTTTC
CATSEGQGTPGANVLTF
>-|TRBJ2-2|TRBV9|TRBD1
TGTGCCAGCAGCGTACCAGGGGGCGCTCCCGGGGAGCTGTTTTTT
CASSVPGGAPGELFF
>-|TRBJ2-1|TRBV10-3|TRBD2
TGTGCCATCAGTGATAGCGGGGGCCCCTACAATGAGCAGTTCTTC
CAISDSGGPYNEQFF
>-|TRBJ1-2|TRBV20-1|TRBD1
TGCAGTGCTAGTAGGCAGGGGGCCGTAAAATATGGCTACACCTTC
CSASRQGAVKYGYTF
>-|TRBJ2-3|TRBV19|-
TGTGCCAGTAGTGCCCAAGCAAATCAGGGCGGGCAGTATTTT
CASSAQANQGGQYF
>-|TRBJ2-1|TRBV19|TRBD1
TGTGCCAGTAGTGTACTTCGGACAGGCGGATACAATGAGCAGTTCTTC
CASSVLRTGGYNEQFF
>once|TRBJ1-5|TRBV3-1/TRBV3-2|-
TGTGCCAGCAGTACCCGGGGGGCAGATCAGCCCCAGCATTTT
CASSTRGADQPQHF
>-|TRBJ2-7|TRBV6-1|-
TGTGCCAGCAGTGACCGGGGCGGGGACTACGAGCAGTACTTC
CASSDRGGDYEQYF
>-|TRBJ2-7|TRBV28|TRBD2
TGTGCCAGCCTGAGGGGAGGGAACCTCTACGAGCAGTACTTC
CASLRGGNLYEQYF
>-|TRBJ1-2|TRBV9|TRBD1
TGTGCCAGCAGCGTAGTTAGACAGGGGGGAATTATCACCTTC
CASSVVRQGGIITF